These 21 T cell receptor beta chains came from one sample sequenced in a study of Ad26.COV2.S vaccination and SARS-CoV-2 variants. Generated by immunoSEQ multiplex PCR, the TCRdb table keeps only in-frame clones and is missing some. Here the sample spans around 400,000 clones, approximately 92% being singletons. As to treatment: about 20 received Ad26.COV2.S at low or high dose, single or two shots; roughly five received placebo; per-sample allocation not given. Specimens were obtained on day 63 following the first vaccine or placebo injection. Sample: peripheral blood, taken in a trial of Ad26.COV2.S vaccine versus placebo. Every receptor here comes from a person between 18 and 60 years old who received the Ad26.COV2.S COVID-19 vaccine or a placebo.

The gene calls are TRBV27 and TRBJ2-7; D is perhaps TRBD1 (6 bases). The CDR3 is 14 residues long. Deletions cut 8 bases from V and 3 bases from J, with 17 bases between. Germline CDR1 reads MNHEY; CDR2 reads SMNVEV (reference sequence). The CDR3 loop reads CASSQGPGDYEQYF. The DNA of the CDR3 is TGTGCCAGCTCCCAGGGACCAGGGGACTACGAGCAGTACTTC.

The gene calls are TRBV5-5 and TRBJ2-5; TRBD2 is a possible D gene (7 bases). This CDR3 region has 17 residues. V shed 6 bases and J shed 4 bases, with 25 bases lying between them. The germline V gene has CDR1 SGHKS and CDR2 YYEKEE (reference sequence). The CDR3 sequence: CASNLRGGQPTSETQYF. The CDR3 nucleotides are TGTGCCAGCAACCTGAGGGGGGGCCAACCAACTTCAGAGACCCAGTACTTC.

The rearrangement uses TRBV7-8 and TRBJ2-2; 9 bases fit TRBD1. V dropped 4 bases and J dropped 5; count of bases not matched to a gene: 5. Germline CDR1 and CDR2: SGHVS and FQNEAQ. CDR3 size: 15 residues. The CDR3 DNA reads TGTGCCAGCAGCTCAGGGACAGGGAGTACCGGGGAGCTGTTTTTT. It yields the protein CASSSGTGSTGELFF.

The chain employs TRBV5-4 and TRBJ2-1; D may be TRBD2 (5 bases). The germline gives CDR1 SGHNT, CDR2 YYREEE (reference sequence). The V gene lost 4 bases and the J gene lost 0 bases, with 14 bases spanning the gap. CDR3 length: 16 amino acids. DNA of the CDR3: TGTGCCAGCAGCAGGGAAGCGGCGAGCTCCTACAATGAGCAGTTCTTC. It is translated as CASSREAASSYNEQFF.

As DNA, the CDR3 is TGTGCCAGCTCACCACCGATTAGCGGGAGATGGTACGAGCAGTACTTC. Translation: CASSPPISGRWYEQYF. V and J are TRBV18 and TRBJ2-7, with 9 bases lining up with TRBD2. J was trimmed by 4 bases and V by 0 bases; bases with no gene match: 7. Germline V gives CDR1 KGHSH, CDR2 LQKENI. The CDR3 spans 16 residues.

The CDR3 is CASSLSRKWGPYNSPLHF. CDR3 DNA: TGTGCCAGCAGTTTGAGCCGTAAATGGGGCCCCTATAATTCACCCCTCCACTTT. The chain employs TRBV6-2 or TRBV6-3 and TRBJ1-6, with D tentatively TRBD1 (5 bases). CDR3 length: 18 amino acids. Germline CDR1 reads MNHEY; CDR2 reads SVGEGT. Trimming shortened V by 4 bases and J by 2 bases, and 18 bases separated the two germline ends.

The CDR3 spells CAVEGVATNEKLFF. The CDR3 DNA reads as TGTGCCGTGGAGGGCGTTGCAACTAATGAAAAACTGTTTTTT. V gene TRBV28 combines with J gene TRBJ1-4; D gene ambiguous. This CDR3 spans 14 amino acids. The germline CDR1 and CDR2 sequences are MDHEN and SYDVKM. V lost 11 bases, J lost 0 bases, and 13 bases lay in between.

This clone was seen once. The V and J genes are TRBV7-2 and TRBJ2-7, with 10 bases identical to TRBD2. CDR1 and CDR2 from the germline V gene are SGHTA and FQGNSA. This CDR3 spans 16 amino acids. The V segment lost 0 bases and the J segment 0 bases; nucleotides outside the gene matches: 2. The CDR3 DNA is TGTGCCAGCAGCTTAGCTGCTAGCGGGAGCTCCTACGAGCAGTACTTC. Translated: CASSLAASGSSYEQYF.

The chain links TRBV5-1 to TRBJ1-1; no clear D gene. Trimming pared 0 bases from V and 7 bases from J, leaving 13 bases between. The CDR3 length is 14 residues. Germline CDR1 SGHRS, CDR2 YFSETQ. As DNA, the CDR3 is TGCGCCAGCAGCTTGGGGCTGGGTTCAGATGAAGCTTTCTTT. Amino acid sequence: CASSLGLGSDEAFF.

The chain recombines TRBV7-2 with TRBJ2-5; D call uncertain. This CDR3 is built from 15 residues. Trimming stripped 5 bases from V and 2 bases from J, with 15 bases between. Germline CDR1 is SGHTA and CDR2 is FQGNSA. This CDR3 reads CASSRAAAAQETQYF. In DNA form, the CDR3 reads TGTGCCAGCAGCCGCGCCGCGGCAGCACAAGAGACCCAGTACTTC.

With respect to this clone: Other DNA sequences in this sample translate to the same CDR3. V is TRBV2 and J is TRBJ2-7; 7 nucleotides match TRBD1. CDR3 size: 12 residues. V lost 8 bases to trimming and J lost 0 bases; unmatched junction nucleotides: 1. CDR1 and CDR2 from the germline V gene are SNHLY and FYNNEI. CDR3 amino acids: CASSGGSYEQYF. As DNA, the CDR3 is TGTGCCAGCTCAGGGGGCTCCTACGAGCAGTACTTC. The full variable domain, its missing parts supplied by reference TRBV2 and TRBJ2-7, is EPEVTQTPSHQVTQMGQEVILRCVPISNHLYFYWYRQILGQKVEFLVSFYNNEISEKSEIFDDQFSVERPDGSNFTLKIRSTKLEDSAMYFCASSGGSYEQYFGPGTRLTVT.

The genes are TRBV5-1 and TRBJ2-7; D not resolved. Germline lookup yields CDR1 SGHRS and CDR2 YFSETQ. V dropped 3 bases and J dropped 1 base, with 17 bases sitting between them. The CDR3 loop spans 16 amino acids. The CDR3 bases are TGCGCCAGCAGCTCTGTCATGGGCAGCCTATCCTACGAGCAGTACTTC. Translation gives CASSSVMGSLSYEQYF.

V and J are TRBV27 and TRBJ2-7; possible D gene TRBD2, 5 bases. The germline V and J ends were trimmed by 4 bases and 7 bases, with 11 bases remaining between them. The V gene's germline CDR1 is MNHEY and CDR2 SMNVEV (reference sequence). The CDR3 loop spans 12 amino acids. In DNA form, the CDR3 reads TGTGCCAGCAGTTATCATGGCGGGGAGCAGTACTTC. Protein product: CASSYHGGEQYF.

The chain links TRBV5-1 to TRBJ2-5, with 13 bases matching TRBD2. The germline CDR1 and CDR2 sequences are SGHRS and YFSETQ. The CDR3 spans 15 residues. V shed 4 bases and J 5 bases; nucleotides not matched to a gene: 5. This chain's CDR3 is CASSQRTSGSETQYF. The CDR3 coding sequence is TGCGCCAGCAGCCAGCGGACTAGCGGGAGTGAGACCCAGTACTTC.

The rearrangement joins TRBV19 to TRBJ1-1; D remains unclear. Trimming removed 6 bases from V and 10 bases from J, with 12 bases in between. CDR3 length equals 11 residues. Germline loops: CDR1 LNHDA, CDR2 SQIVND (reference sequence). This CDR3 is CASRFGLGAFF. CDR3 coding DNA: TGTGCCAGTAGATTCGGTCTGGGAGCTTTCTTT.

This chain uses TRBV27 with TRBJ1-2; the D is unclear. Trimming shortened V by 7 bases and J by 5 bases, and 26 bases separated the two germline ends. The CDR3 consists of 17 residues. The germline CDR1 and CDR2 sequences are MNHEY and SMNVEV (reference sequence). CDR3 DNA sequence: TGTGCCAGCAACCTTTACAGTCGCCAAGTAGATGGGTATGGCTACACCTTC. It translates to CASNLYSRQVDGYGYTF.

The CDR3 coding sequence is TGTGCCAGCAGCTTAGGGTGGGGGGAAGAGGGCCAGCCCCAGCATTTT. The encoded protein is CASSLGWGEEGQPQHF. The chain joins TRBV7-9 to TRBJ1-5, with a tentative D call TRBD1 (5 bases). Per the germline V gene, CDR1 is SEHNR and CDR2 is FQNEAQ (reference sequence). This CDR3 contains 16 residues. Trimming removed 1 base from V and 7 bases from J, with 17 bases in between.

The CDR3 DNA follows: TGTGCCAGCTCACCACCACACGGGTTCTACAATGAGCAGTTCTTC. Its protein product is CASSPPHGFYNEQFF. The chain carries TRBV18 and TRBJ2-1; D unclear. Per the germline V gene, CDR1 is KGHSH and CDR2 is LQKENI. Deletions cut 0 bases from V and 3 bases from J, with 9 bases between. This CDR3 is 15 amino acids long.

The chain employs TRBV6-6 and TRBJ1-1, with no clear D. This CDR3 has 15 amino acids. CDR1 is MNHNY and CDR2 is SVGAGI in the germline V gene (reference sequence). V shed 8 bases and J shed 4 bases, with 20 bases lying between them. CDR3 residues: CASHVASHQVTEAFF. CDR3 coding DNA: TGTGCCAGCCACGTGGCGTCTCACCAGGTCACTGAAGCTTTCTTT.

The chain is built from TRBV2 and TRBJ2-3; TRBD2 matches 11 bases. CDR1 is SNHLY and CDR2 is FYNNEI in the germline V gene. The J segment lost 6 bases and the V segment lost 3 bases, leaving 5 bases of the junction unmatched. The CDR3 runs to 15 residues. In DNA form, the CDR3 reads TGTGCCAGCAGTGAGGGGCTAGCGGGAGGTGATACGCAGTATTTT. It yields the protein CASSEGLAGGDTQYF.

The CDR3 DNA follows: TGTGCCAGCAGCTCCAGGACAGGGACCCCCCTATTTGGCTACACCTTC. This sequence encodes CASSSRTGTPLFGYTF. This chain joins TRBV7-9 and TRBJ1-2, with TRBD1 identical over 8 bases. Looked up from germline, CDR1 is SEHNR and CDR2 is FQNEAQ (reference sequence). Trimming removed 4 bases from V and 7 bases from J; junction bases left unmatched: 14. There are 16 residues in the CDR3. Full variable domain (outside the CDR3, taken from reference TRBV7-9 and TRBJ1-2): DTGVSQNPRHKITKRGQNVTFRCDPISEHNRLYWYRQTLGQGPEFLTYFQNEAQLEKSRLLSDRFSAERPKGSFSTLEIQRTEQGDSAMYLCASSSRTGTPLFGYTFGSGTRLTVV.